The 10 T cell receptor beta chains listed next were all sequenced from one sample in a study of blood T cell repertoires in COVID-19 (TCRdb year 2020). Library construction relied on the immunoSEQ multiplex PCR assay. TCRdb re-hosts the immuneACCESS table, in-frame sequences only. Its copies lack some clones; in the studies checked, an unresolved V gene accounts for under half of them, and the cause for the rest is not known. In all, the sample holds 150,000 or so clones, and approximately 95% of those were seen once. The ten largest clones add up to roughly 4.4% of the sample. The sample consisted of peripheral blood. These TCRs come from a woman aged 45-59 years with acute or convalescent COVID-19.

The genes are TRBV10-3 and TRBJ1-2; D is unresolved. The germline gives CDR1 ENHRY, CDR2 SYGVKD. V was shortened by 5 bases and J by 0 bases, with 13 bases between the two germline ends. CDR3 size: 15 residues. The CDR3 bases are TGTGCCATCAGTCCACAGCCTACCCCTAACTATGGCTACACCTTC. Protein: CAISPQPTPNYGYTF.

V gene TRBV18 combines with J gene TRBJ1-5, with a weak D call TRBD1 (5 bases). Trimming shortened V by 3 bases and J by 4 bases, and 16 bases separated the two germline ends. The CDR3 covers 16 residues. Germline-derived CDR1 and CDR2 are KGHSH and LQKENI. CDR3 coding DNA: TGTGCCAGCTCACCCTTGGGGCCAAAGGGAAATCAGCCCCAGCATTTT. Translation: CASSPLGPKGNQPQHF.

This clone has only a few counts. The chain combines TRBV30 with TRBJ2-4; tentatively, D is TRBD1 (6 bases). CDR3 size: 12 residues. Germline CDR1 reads GTSNPN; CDR2 reads SVGIG (reference sequence). Trimming left V 0 bases short and J 10 bases short, with 10 bases between. The CDR3 reads CAWSVTGTIQYF. CDR3 nucleotides: TGTGCCTGGAGTGTCACAGGGACGATTCAGTACTTC.

V gene TRBV4-1 combines with J gene TRBJ2-1, with 10 nucleotides matching TRBD2. The CDR3 has 21 residues. Germline lookup yields CDR1 MGHRA and CDR2 YSYEKL. Germline trimming cut 0 bases from V and 10 bases from J; bases unmatched to any gene: 24. CDR3 sequence: CASSQDLYERGLSSGSWEQFF. The CDR3 DNA sequence: TGCGCCAGCAGCCAAGATCTGTACGAGCGGGGCCTGTCTAGCGGGAGCTGGGAGCAGTTCTTC.

This clone was seen once. The chain carries TRBV9 and TRBJ1-5, with D possibly TRBD1 on 6 matching bases. Germline CDR1 and CDR2: SGDLS and YYNGEE. V was pared by 0 bases and J by 5 bases, with 9 bases between. The CDR3 is 14 amino acids. CDR3 sequence: CASSVGAGDQPQHF. CDR3 DNA: TGTGCCAGCAGCGTAGGGGCAGGGGATCAGCCCCAGCATTTT.

The table lists this clone with a few counts. This chain joins TRBV15 and TRBJ2-7; D is perhaps TRBD1 (5 bases). This CDR3 is 15 amino acids long. Trimming left V 1 base short and J 2 bases short, with 12 bases between. The V gene's germline CDR1 is LNHNV and CDR2 YYDKDF (reference sequence). CDR3 DNA: TGTGCCACCAGCAGAGGGGTAGGCAGGGCCTACGAGCAGTACTTC. Protein sequence: CATSRGVGRAYEQYF.

The chain joins TRBV15 to TRBJ1-1, with D unclear. V dropped 0 bases and J dropped 3 bases, with 8 bases sitting between them. The CDR3 has 14 residues. In germline, CDR1 is LNHNV, CDR2 YYDKDF (reference sequence). The CDR3 protein is CATSRDSFDTEAFF. The CDR3 DNA reads TGTGCCACCAGCAGAGATTCCTTCGACACTGAAGCTTTCTTT.

The CDR3 bases are TGCGCCAGCAGCCAAGAAGGAGGACTAGCGTATACGCAGTATTTT. Its translation is CASSQEGGLAYTQYF. J is TRBJ2-3 and V is TRBV4-3; 9 bases fit TRBD2. CDR3 length equals 15 residues. Looked up from germline, CDR1 is LGHNA and CDR2 is YSLEER. V gave up 0 bases and J gave up 7 bases; unmatched junction bases: 5.

The CDR3 region has the DNA TGTGCCAGCAGACGGACAGGGTTCGAGCAGTACTTC. This encodes CASRRTGFEQYF. This chain links TRBV6-5 with TRBJ2-7; TRBD1 aligns across 8 bases. J lost 6 bases, V lost 6 bases, and 4 bases had no gene match. The CDR3 is made up of 12 amino acids. In germline, CDR1 is MNHEY, CDR2 SVGAGI.

V usage is TRBV19 and J usage is TRBJ2-7; TRBD1 is a possible D gene (5 bases). The germline V gene encodes CDR1 LNHDA and CDR2 SQIVND (reference sequence). Trimming pared 3 bases from V and 2 bases from J, leaving 11 bases between. The CDR3 is 14 amino acids. CDR3 sequence: CASSMGPSTYEQYF. The CDR3 DNA reads TGTGCCAGTAGTATGGGGCCCTCTACCTACGAGCAGTACTTC.